Following are 2 T cell receptor beta chains from one sample sequenced in a study of blood T cells in healthy people across ages. A J-beta primer mix and a sample-barcoded 5' primer were used in a second PCR of roughly 6 to 11 cycles. Each CDR3 protein is one row after TCRdb ran MiXCR on the 5' RACE reads. Here the sample spans 700,000 or so distinct CDR3 sequences, 40% to 45% being singletons. Material: blood. The source is a man at least 80 years old in good health.

This clonotype was observed a few times. The V gene is TRBV29-1, the J gene TRBJ1-1, with a possible D match to TRBD1 (5 bases). This CDR3 is built from 14 residues. V lost 4 bases, J lost 1 base, and 13 bases lay in between. Germline CDR1 SQVTM, CDR2 ANQGSEA. DNA for the CDR3: TGCAGCGTTGGGGGGGGGAGATGGAACACTGAAGCTTTCTTT. Translating it yields CSVGGGRWNTEAFF.

This clonotype was observed a few times. Sequence at one end of the junction differs from germline and may be a read error. The CDR3 reads CASSGGQGQGTQYF. The DNA for the CDR3 is TGTGCCAGCAGTGGGGGACAGGGTCAAGGGACCCAGTACTTC. V gene TRBV6-5 combines with J gene TRBJ2-5; 9 nucleotides match TRBD1. This CDR3 region has 14 residues. Germline CDR1 MNHEY, CDR2 SVGAGI.